This T cell receptor (beta chain) is from a study of blood T cell repertoires in COVID-19. Study in general: The United States, Italy and Spain supplied acute and convalescent COVID-19 samples. T cells, B-cell-depleted T cells, or PBMCs supplied cDNA or gDNA.

Per the study methods: Cell counts per sample came from amplifying reference gene primers. Repertoires were generated with immunoSEQ multiplex PCR, while TCRdb's copy carries only in-frame clones and drops some. V and J calls and clone size are those listed in that table; D and trimming were worked out from the DNA. Found here are roughly 350,000 clones, roughly 88% of them singletons; the top ten hold more than 3%. This clone was seen a few times. The CDR3 spans 15 residues. Germline loops: CDR1 SNHLY, CDR2 FYNNEI. V lost 4 bases, J lost 0 bases, and 11 bases lay in between. The chain is built from TRBV2 and TRBJ2-3, with D perhaps TRBD2 (6 bases). The specimen was peripheral blood. The sequence came from a woman aged 45-59 years with active or convalescent COVID-19. The CDR3 here is CASSGGAHSTDTQYF. CDR3 coding DNA: TGTGCCAGCAGTGGCGGGGCTCATAGCACAGATACGCAGTATTTT.